The 23 T cell receptor beta chains presented below share a single source sample, sequenced in a study of a mutant IDH1 vaccine in newly diagnosed glioma. Produced via immunoSEQ multiplex PCR; TCRdb's table is partial and in-frame only. The sample contains roughly 34,000 clones, 81% of which appear only once. Time point in this sample: week 5, during vaccination. Each vaccine dose was 300 ug of mutant IDH1 20-mer peptide, with topical imiquimod. These receptors have no known antigen. The material was PBMCs, obtained from a glioma patient whose treatment included an IDH1 peptide vaccine. The receptor set was obtained from a man aged 45-65 years with glioma.

The CDR3 region is CASSRTGASYEQYF. In DNA form, the CDR3 reads TGTGCCAGCAGTCGGACAGGGGCTTCCTACGAGCAGTACTTC. The rearrangement uses TRBV6-1 and TRBJ2-7; 9 bases align to TRBD1. V shed 5 bases, J shed 1 base, and the junction held 3 bases outside the gene matches. The CDR3 is made up of 14 amino acids. The germline gives CDR1 MNHNS, CDR2 SASEGT.

The chain recombines TRBV18 with TRBJ2-4; tentatively, D is TRBD1 (5 bases). The germline V gene encodes CDR1 KGHSH and CDR2 LQKENI. Between the trimmed V and J ends, which lost 6 bases and 7 bases, there was a span of 16 bases. The CDR3 has 14 residues. The CDR3 DNA is TGTGCCAGCTCCCCTCTCGACAGAAGTAACATTCAGTACTTC. It translates to CASSPLDRSNIQYF.

This chain uses TRBV13 with TRBJ2-5; perhaps TRBD2 as D (5 bases). The CDR3 extends over 13 amino acids. From germline, CDR1 is PRHDT and CDR2 FYEKMQ (reference sequence). Trimming took off 5 bases at V and 2 bases at J, with 9 bases between the two ends. This chain's CDR3 is CASSRGEQETQYF. The CDR3 nucleotides are TGTGCCAGCAGCCGTGGGGAGCAAGAGACCCAGTACTTC.

The rearrangement links TRBV5-1 to TRBJ2-1, with D hard to call. V shed 1 base and J shed 3 bases, with 11 bases lying between them. The CDR3 runs 15 residues. In germline, CDR1 is SGHRS, CDR2 YFSETQ. The CDR3 here is CASSLNGPIYNEQFF. The DNA for the CDR3 is TGCGCCAGCAGCTTGAACGGCCCTATCTACAATGAGCAGTTCTTC.

The V and J genes are TRBV19 and TRBJ2-7; 11 bases match TRBD1. The CDR3 has 16 amino acids. The V segment lost 5 bases and the J segment 3 bases; nucleotides outside the gene matches: 9. Germline lookup yields CDR1 LNHDA and CDR2 SQIVND (reference sequence). The CDR3 loop is CASSAAGTGGFYEQYF. CDR3 bases: TGTGCCAGTAGTGCCGCCGGGACAGGGGGGTTCTACGAGCAGTACTTC.

The rearrangement joins TRBV6-6 to TRBJ1-1; weak D call: TRBD1 (5 bases). Germline loops: CDR1 MNHNY, CDR2 SVGAGI (reference sequence). CDR3 size: 12 residues. V was shortened by 7 bases and J by 7 bases, with 13 bases between the two germline ends. The CDR3 sequence: CASKDWDYEAFF. CDR3 DNA sequence: TGTGCCAGCAAAGACTGGGACTATGAAGCTTTCTTT.

This chain links TRBV4-1 with TRBJ2-7; D remains unclear. Trimming removed 1 base from V and 4 bases from J, with 14 bases in between. Germline lookup yields CDR1 MGHRA and CDR2 YSYEKL. The CDR3 is made up of 15 amino acids. The CDR3 loop is CASSQVKGERYEQYF. The CDR3 DNA reads as TGCGCCAGCAGCCAAGTTAAGGGCGAGAGATACGAGCAGTACTTC.

CDR3: CASSSTGSNGELFF. As DNA, the CDR3 is TGTGCCAGCAGTTCGACAGGGTCGAACGGGGAGCTGTTTTTT. This chain uses TRBV7-9 with TRBJ2-2, with 7 bases fitting TRBD1. Trimming cost V 6 bases and J 7 bases; bases outside gene matches: 8. Germline-derived CDR1 and CDR2 are SEHNR and FQNEAQ (reference sequence). The CDR3 runs to 14 residues.

The rearrangement uses TRBV5-1 and TRBJ2-5; D gene ambiguous. Germline values: CDR1 SGHRS, CDR2 YFSETQ. Trimming cost V 5 bases and J 1 base, with 3 bases left between them. This CDR3 region has 11 residues. CDR3 coding DNA: TGCGCCAGCAGTATCCAAGAGACCCAGTACTTC. Translated, it gives CASSIQETQYF. The full variable domain, completed using reference TRBV5-1 and TRBJ2-5, is KAGVTQTPRYLIKTRGQQVTLSCSPISGHRSVSWYQQTPGQGLQFLFEYFSETQRNKGNFPGRFSGRQFSNSRSEMNVSTLELGDSALYLCASSIQETQYFGPGTRLLVL.

The chain employs TRBV6-5 and TRBJ1-1; TRBD1 matches at 8 bases. V shed 7 bases and J 1 base; nucleotides not matched to a gene: 5. Germline CDR1 MNHEY, CDR2 SVGAGI. The CDR3 is 14 amino acids. CDR3 in amino acids: CASTSGQANTEAFF. Written as DNA, the CDR3 is TGTGCCAGCACCTCGGGACAGGCGAACACTGAAGCTTTCTTT.

V usage is TRBV7-9 and J usage is TRBJ1-1, with 8 bases lining up with TRBD1. The CDR3 runs 15 residues. Germline-derived CDR1 and CDR2 are SEHNR and FQNEAQ (reference sequence). The V segment lost 5 bases and the J segment 1 base; nucleotides outside the gene matches: 6. The CDR3 is CASSKAGGANTEAFF. DNA of the CDR3: TGTGCCAGCAGCAAAGCAGGGGGCGCGAACACTGAAGCTTTCTTT.

This chain links TRBV2 with TRBJ1-5; possibly TRBD1 for D (5 bases). CDR3 size: 13 residues. V was trimmed by 5 bases and J by 5 bases, leaving 10 bases between them. Germline CDR1 and CDR2: SNHLY and FYNNEI. The CDR3 region is CASSTGRDQPQHF. The CDR3 DNA follows: TGTGCCAGCAGTACGGGCAGGGATCAGCCCCAGCATTTT.

This chain joins TRBV7-2 and TRBJ1-1; D ambiguous. Deletions cut 2 bases from V and 5 bases from J, with 9 bases between. Looked up from germline, CDR1 is SGHTA and CDR2 is FQGNSA. This CDR3 has 13 residues. The CDR3 nucleotides read TGTGCCAGCAGCTTAACGGTAGATACTGAAGCTTTCTTT. Translation: CASSLTVDTEAFF.

In this sample, this clone turned up a few times. The CDR3 sequence is CASSITLNTEAFF. In nucleotides, the CDR3 is TGTGCCAGTAGTATTACTCTGAACACTGAAGCTTTCTTT. The V and J genes are TRBV19 and TRBJ1-1; D unresolved. This CDR3 is 13 amino acids long. V was trimmed by 3 bases and J by 0 bases, leaving 5 bases between them. Germline assignment: CDR1 LNHDA and CDR2 SQIVND (reference sequence).

The gene calls are TRBV19 and TRBJ1-5; 7 positions agree with TRBD1. The trim removed 7 bases at V and 3 bases at J, leaving 9 bases unmatched. CDR1 is LNHDA, CDR2 SQIVND, per germline (reference sequence). This CDR3 is built from 15 residues. The DNA for the CDR3 is TGTGCCAGTACCACAACAGGGGCCTTCAATCAGCCCCAGCATTTT. This gives the protein CASTTTGAFNQPQHF.

The chain has TRBV18 and TRBJ2-5; either TRBD1 or TRBD2 may fit D (5 bases each). V lost 0 bases and J 5 bases, leaving 13 bases between the germline ends. This CDR3 spans 15 amino acids. In germline, CDR1 is KGHSH, CDR2 LQKENI. CDR3 sequence: CASSPPVTGGETQYF. The CDR3 DNA sequence: TGTGCCAGCTCACCACCGGTAACAGGCGGGGAGACCCAGTACTTC.

This clone turned up a few times. The J gene is TRBJ1-1, the V gene TRBV5-6, with a weak D call TRBD1 (5 bases). The V end was cut by 4 bases, the J end by 4 bases, with 14 bases between. The germline CDR1 and CDR2 sequences are SGHDT and YYEEEE. The CDR3 spans 14 residues. CDR3 bases: TGTGCCAGCAGCAACGAGGGGCCCGCCACTGAAGCTTTCTTT. The encoded protein is CASSNEGPATEAFF.

This chain connects TRBV10-2 to TRBJ1-3; D is perhaps TRBD1 (6 bases). CDR1 is WSHSY, CDR2 SAAADI, per germline. The V and J ends lost 5 bases and 0 bases respectively, with 8 bases between them. The length of the CDR3 is 14 residues. Here the CDR3 reads CASSSQGSGNTIYF. The DNA for the CDR3 is TGCGCCAGCAGTTCACAGGGCTCTGGAAACACCATATATTTT.

The chain joins TRBV7-9 to TRBJ1-5; D gene uncertain. This CDR3 is built from 17 residues. Trimming stripped 5 bases from V and 9 bases from J, with 26 bases between. Per the germline V gene, CDR1 is SEHNR and CDR2 is FQNEAQ (reference sequence). The CDR3 DNA is TGTGCCAGCAGCCACACATCCGGCAGAGTGAGGTCGGGGCCCCAGCATTTT. As protein: CASSHTSGRVRSGPQHF.

This chain connects TRBV29-1 to TRBJ2-4, with no clear D. In germline, CDR1 is SQVTM, CDR2 ANQGSEA. This CDR3 has 14 amino acids. Trimming left V 5 bases short and J 0 bases short, with 11 bases between. CDR3 DNA sequence: TGCAGCGTTCGAGGCCGGCTAGCCAAAAACATTCAGTACTTC. Translating it yields CSVRGRLAKNIQYF. Supplemented by reference TRBV29-1 and TRBJ2-4, the full variable domain reads SAVISQKPSRDICQRGTSLTIQCQVDSQVTMMFWYRQQPGQSLTLIATANQGSEATYESGFVIDKFPISRPNLTFSTLTVSNMSPEDSSIYLCSVRGRLAKNIQYFGAGTRLSVL.

The rearrangement links TRBV21-1 to TRBJ2-7; whether TRBD2, the table's D call, matches the DNA was not checked. TRBV21-1 is a pseudogene locus. This CDR3 has 14 residues. CDR3 sequence reads: CASIQGLAGYEQYF. In nucleotides, the CDR3 is TGTGCCAGCATCCAAGGACTAGCGGGGTACGAGCAGTACTTC.

This clone has only a few counts. This chain joins TRBV29-1 and TRBJ1-1, with TRBD1 matching 9 bases. Germline V CDR1 and CDR2: SQVTM, ANQGSEA. The trim removed 7 bases at V and 2 bases at J, leaving 5 bases unmatched. The CDR3 has 13 residues. The CDR3 coding sequence is TGCAGCGCTGGGGACAGGGTCAACACTGAAGCTTTCTTT. Residues: CSAGDRVNTEAFF. Looking up the rest from reference TRBV29-1 and TRBJ1-1 gives the full variable domain: SAVISQKPSRDICQRGTSLTIQCQVDSQVTMMFWYRQQPGQSLTLIATANQGSEATYESGFVIDKFPISRPNLTFSTLTVSNMSPEDSSIYLCSAGDRVNTEAFFGQGTRLTVV.

The J gene is TRBJ2-2, the V gene TRBV15; D is ambiguous. The V end lost 2 bases, the J end lost 1 base, and 11 bases lay between the germline ends. The CDR3 consists of 16 residues. CDR1 is LNHNV and CDR2 is YYDKDF in the germline V gene (reference sequence). The CDR3 DNA follows: TGTGCCACCAGCAGATCCCGAGGCATGAACACCGGGGAGCTGTTTTTT. Translating gives CATSRSRGMNTGELFF. Looking up the rest from reference TRBV15 and TRBJ2-2 gives the full variable domain: DAMVIQNPRYQVTQFGKPVTLSCSQTLNHNVMYWYQQKSSQAPKLLFHYYDKDFNNEADTPDNFQSRRPNTSFCFLDIRSPGLGDTAMYLCATSRSRGMNTGELFFGEGSRLTVL.